This T cell receptor beta chain appears in the sequencing data of a study of T cell responses to AZD1222 COVID-19 vaccine. Concerning this clone: Its antigen remains unidentified.

TCRdb's copy holds only in-frame clones and misses some; the assay was immunoSEQ multiplex PCR. The sample lists just over 90,000 clones, 80% to 90% occurring once. Study outcomes and limitations: Seropositive at baseline were only six AZD1222 recipients.

The germline V gene has CDR1 SEHNR and CDR2 FQNEAQ (reference sequence). The CDR3 loop spans 11 amino acids. Trimming pared 8 bases from V and 8 bases from J, leaving 12 bases between. J is TRBJ1-2 and V is TRBV7-9, with D maybe TRBD1 (5 bases). This specimen consisted of peripheral blood, obtained 28 days after the second AZD1222 dose. The sequence was collected from an adult who received the AZD1222 COVID-19 vaccine. CDR3 nucleotides: TGTGCCAGCGGGCGGGGGAGGGGCTACACCTTC. It is translated as CASGRGRGYTF.